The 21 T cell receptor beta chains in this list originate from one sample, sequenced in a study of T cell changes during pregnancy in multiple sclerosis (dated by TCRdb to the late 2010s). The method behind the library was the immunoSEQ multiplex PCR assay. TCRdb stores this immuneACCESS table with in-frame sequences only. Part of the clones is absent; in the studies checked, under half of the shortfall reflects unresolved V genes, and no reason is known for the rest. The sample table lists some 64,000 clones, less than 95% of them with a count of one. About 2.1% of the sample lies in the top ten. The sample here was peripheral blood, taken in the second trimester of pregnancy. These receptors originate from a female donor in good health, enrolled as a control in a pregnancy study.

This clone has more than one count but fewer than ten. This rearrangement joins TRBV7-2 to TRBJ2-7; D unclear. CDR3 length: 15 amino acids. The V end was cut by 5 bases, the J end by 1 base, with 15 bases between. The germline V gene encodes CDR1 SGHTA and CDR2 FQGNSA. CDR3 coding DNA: TGTGCCAGCAGCCCTCGAGAGCATGTTTCCTACGAGCAGTACTTC. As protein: CASSPREHVSYEQYF. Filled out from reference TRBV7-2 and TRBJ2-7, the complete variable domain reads GAGVSQSPSNKVTEKGKDVELRCDPISGHTALYWYRQSLGQGLEFLIYFQGNSAPDKSGLPSDRFSAERTGGSVSTLTIQRTQQEDSAVYLCASSPREHVSYEQYFGPGTRLTVT.

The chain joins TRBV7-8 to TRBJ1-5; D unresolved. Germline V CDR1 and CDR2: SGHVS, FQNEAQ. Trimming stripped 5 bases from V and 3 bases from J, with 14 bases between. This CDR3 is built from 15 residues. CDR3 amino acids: CASSQRRDLNQPQHF. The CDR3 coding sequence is TGTGCCAGCAGCCAACGCCGGGATCTCAATCAGCCCCAGCATTTT.

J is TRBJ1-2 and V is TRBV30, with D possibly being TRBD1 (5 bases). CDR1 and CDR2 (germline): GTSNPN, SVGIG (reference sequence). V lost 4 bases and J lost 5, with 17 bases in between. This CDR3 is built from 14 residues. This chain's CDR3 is CAWKPGASRYGYTF. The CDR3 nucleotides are TGTGCCTGGAAGCCTGGGGCCAGCAGGTATGGCTACACCTTC. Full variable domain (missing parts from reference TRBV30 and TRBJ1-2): SQTIHQWPATLVQPVGSPLSLECTVEGTSNPNLYWYRQAAGRGLQLLFYSVGIGQISSEVPQNLSASRPQDRQFILSSKKLLLSDSGFYLCAWKPGASRYGYTFGSGTRLTVV.

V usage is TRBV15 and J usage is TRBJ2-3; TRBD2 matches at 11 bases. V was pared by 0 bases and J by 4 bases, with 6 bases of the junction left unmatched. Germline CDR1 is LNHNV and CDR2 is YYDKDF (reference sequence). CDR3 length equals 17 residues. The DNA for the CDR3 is TGTGCCACCAGCAGAGATGGGGTAGCGGGAGGGCCAGATACGCAGTATTTT. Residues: CATSRDGVAGGPDTQYF.

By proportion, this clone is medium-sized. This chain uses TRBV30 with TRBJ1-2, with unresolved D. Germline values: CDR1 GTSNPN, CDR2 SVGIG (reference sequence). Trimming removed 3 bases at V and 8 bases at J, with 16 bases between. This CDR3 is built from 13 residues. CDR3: CAWRHAGYRGYTF. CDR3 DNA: TGTGCCTGGAGGCATGCGGGGTACCGGGGCTACACCTTC.

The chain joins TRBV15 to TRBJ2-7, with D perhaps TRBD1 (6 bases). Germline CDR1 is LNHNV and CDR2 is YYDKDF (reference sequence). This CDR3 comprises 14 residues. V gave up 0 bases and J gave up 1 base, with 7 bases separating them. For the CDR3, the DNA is TGTGCCACCAGCAGAGAAGGACAGTCCTACGAGCAGTACTTC. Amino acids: CATSREGQSYEQYF.

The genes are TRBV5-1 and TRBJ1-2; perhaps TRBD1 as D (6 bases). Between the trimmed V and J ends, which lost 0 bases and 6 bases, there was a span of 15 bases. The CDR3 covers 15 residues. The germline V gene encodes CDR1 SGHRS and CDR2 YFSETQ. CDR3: CASSLALGGRDGYTF. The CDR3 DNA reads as TGCGCCAGCAGCTTGGCCTTGGGGGGGCGCGATGGCTACACCTTC.

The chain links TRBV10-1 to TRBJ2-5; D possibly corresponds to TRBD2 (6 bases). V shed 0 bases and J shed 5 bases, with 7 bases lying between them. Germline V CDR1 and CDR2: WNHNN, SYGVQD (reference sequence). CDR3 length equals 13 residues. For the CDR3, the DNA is TGCGCCAGCAGTGAGTCCGGGAGTGAGACCCAGTACTTC. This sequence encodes CASSESGSETQYF.

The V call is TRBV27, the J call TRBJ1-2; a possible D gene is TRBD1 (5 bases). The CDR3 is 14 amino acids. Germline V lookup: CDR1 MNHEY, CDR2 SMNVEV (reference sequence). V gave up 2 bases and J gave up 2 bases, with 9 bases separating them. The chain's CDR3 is CASSLGGVNYGYTF. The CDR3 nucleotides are TGTGCCAGCAGTTTAGGGGGGGTGAACTATGGCTACACCTTC.

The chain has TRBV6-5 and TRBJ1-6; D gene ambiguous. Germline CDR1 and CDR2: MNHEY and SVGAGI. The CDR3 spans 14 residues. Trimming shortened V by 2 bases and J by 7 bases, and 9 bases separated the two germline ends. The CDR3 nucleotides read TGTGCCAGCAGTTACGGACTCAGGAATTCACCCCTCCACTTT. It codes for CASSYGLRNSPLHF.

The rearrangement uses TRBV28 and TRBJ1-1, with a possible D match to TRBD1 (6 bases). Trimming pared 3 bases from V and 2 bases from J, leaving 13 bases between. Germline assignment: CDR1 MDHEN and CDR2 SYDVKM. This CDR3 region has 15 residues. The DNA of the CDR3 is TGTGCCAGCAGTTTCGGGGGGCCTCTTAACACTGAAGCTTTCTTT. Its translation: CASSFGGPLNTEAFF.

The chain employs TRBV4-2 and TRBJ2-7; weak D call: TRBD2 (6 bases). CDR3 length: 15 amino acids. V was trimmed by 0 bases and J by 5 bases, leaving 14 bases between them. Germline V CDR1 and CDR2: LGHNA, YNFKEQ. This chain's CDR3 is CASSQDGGRRDEQYF. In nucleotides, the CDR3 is TGTGCCAGCAGCCAAGATGGAGGGAGGCGCGACGAGCAGTACTTC.

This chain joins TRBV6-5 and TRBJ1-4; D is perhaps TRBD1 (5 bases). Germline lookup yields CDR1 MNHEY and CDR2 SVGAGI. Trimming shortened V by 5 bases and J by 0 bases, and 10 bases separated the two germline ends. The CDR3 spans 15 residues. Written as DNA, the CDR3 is TGTGCCAGCAGTAGGGACTCTGCAACTAATGAAAAACTGTTTTTT. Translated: CASSRDSATNEKLFF.

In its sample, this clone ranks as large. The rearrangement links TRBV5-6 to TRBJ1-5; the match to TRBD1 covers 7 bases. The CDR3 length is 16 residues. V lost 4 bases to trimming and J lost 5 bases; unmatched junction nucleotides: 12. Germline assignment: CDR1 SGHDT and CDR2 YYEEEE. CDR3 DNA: TGTGCCAGCAGCAGAAAGGCAGGGGGTAACTATCAGCCCCAGCATTTT. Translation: CASSRKAGGNYQPQHF.

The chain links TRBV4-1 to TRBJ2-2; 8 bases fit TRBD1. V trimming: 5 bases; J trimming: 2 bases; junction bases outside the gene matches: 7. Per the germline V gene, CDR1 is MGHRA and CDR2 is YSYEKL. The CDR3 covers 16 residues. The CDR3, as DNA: TGCGCCAGCAGCTTTAGGACAGGGACAAACACCGGGGAGCTGTTTTTT. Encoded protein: CASSFRTGTNTGELFF.

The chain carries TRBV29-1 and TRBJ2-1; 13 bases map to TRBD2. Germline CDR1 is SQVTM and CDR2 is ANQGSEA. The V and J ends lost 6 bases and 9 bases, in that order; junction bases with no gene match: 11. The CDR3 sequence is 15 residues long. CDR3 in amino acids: CSVRPGLAGVGEQFF. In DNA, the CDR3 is TGCAGCGTCCGACCCGGACTAGCGGGAGTGGGTGAGCAGTTCTTC.

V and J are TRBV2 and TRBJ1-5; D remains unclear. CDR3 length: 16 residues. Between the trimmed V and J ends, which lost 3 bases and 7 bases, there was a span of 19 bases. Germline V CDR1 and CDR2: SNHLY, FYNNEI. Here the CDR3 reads CASSEIGPPTGQPQHF. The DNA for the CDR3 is TGTGCCAGCAGTGAGATTGGCCCCCCGACGGGACAGCCCCAGCATTTT.

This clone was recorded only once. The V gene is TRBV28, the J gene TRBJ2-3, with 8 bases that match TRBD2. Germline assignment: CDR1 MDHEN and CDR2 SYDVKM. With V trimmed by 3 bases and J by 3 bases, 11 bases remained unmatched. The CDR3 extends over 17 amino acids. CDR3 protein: CASSLVSRSGNTDTQYF. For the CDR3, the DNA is TGTGCCAGCAGTTTGGTGTCACGTAGCGGGAATACAGATACGCAGTATTTT.

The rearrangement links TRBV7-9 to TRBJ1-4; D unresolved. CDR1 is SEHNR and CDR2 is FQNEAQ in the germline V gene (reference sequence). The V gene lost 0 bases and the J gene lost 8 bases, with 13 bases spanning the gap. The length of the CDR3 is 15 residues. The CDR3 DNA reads TGTGCCAGCAGCTTAGCCGACGGGGTGGGGGAAAAACTGTTTTTT. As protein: CASSLADGVGEKLFF. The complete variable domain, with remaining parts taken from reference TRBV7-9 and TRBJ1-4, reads DTGVSQNPRHKITKRGQNVTFRCDPISEHNRLYWYRQTLGQGPEFLTYFQNEAQLEKSRLLSDRFSAERPKGSFSTLEIQRTEQGDSAMYLCASSLADGVGEKLFFGSGTQLSVL.

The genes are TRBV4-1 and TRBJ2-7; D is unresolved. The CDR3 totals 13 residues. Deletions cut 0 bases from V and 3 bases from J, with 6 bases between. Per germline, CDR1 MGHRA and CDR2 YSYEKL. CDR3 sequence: CASSQERGYEQYF. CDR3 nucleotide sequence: TGCGCCAGCAGCCAAGAGAGAGGCTACGAGCAGTACTTC.

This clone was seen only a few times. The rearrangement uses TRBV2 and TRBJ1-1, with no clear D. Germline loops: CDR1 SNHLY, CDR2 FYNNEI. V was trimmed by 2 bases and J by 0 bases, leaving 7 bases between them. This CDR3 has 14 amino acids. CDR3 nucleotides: TGTGCCAGCAGTGAACGTGACATGAACACTGAAGCTTTCTTT. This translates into CASSERDMNTEAFF.